Below, 15 T cell receptor beta chains from the same sample are listed, as sequenced in a study of response to subunit inactivated influenza vaccine. Each CDR3 protein gets one entry after TCRdb re-called the RT-PCR reads with MiXCR. This table holds about 570,000 distinct CDR3 sequences, about 11% found once. The sequences come from PBMCs from blood, collected on the day of vaccination. Source of these receptors: a man over 45 who received an inactivated influenza vaccine.

This clonotype was observed at least ten times. The chain recombines TRBV12-3 or TRBV12-4 with TRBJ1-2; weak D call: TRBD1 (5 bases). Trimming pared 7 bases from V and 9 bases from J, leaving 24 bases between. The length of the CDR3 is 15 residues. CDR3 protein: CASTLIGGPGSSYTF. CDR3 coding DNA: TGTGCCAGCACCCTGATCGGGGGACCAGGTTCGAGCTACACCTTC.

Here the CDR3 reads CASSLAFYGGLAGTDTQYF. CDR3 bases: TGTGCCAGCAGTTTGGCCTTTTACGGCGGTCTAGCGGGCACAGATACGCAGTATTTT. V usage is TRBV27 and J usage is TRBJ2-3, with 7 bases matching TRBD2. This CDR3 has 19 amino acids. V lost 3 bases and J lost 1; bases outside the gene matches: 16. CDR1 is MNHEY, CDR2 SMNVEV, per germline (reference sequence).

The chain uses TRBV24-1 and TRBJ2-1; D may be TRBD1 (5 bases). CDR1 is KGHDR and CDR2 is SFDVKD in the germline V gene. Trimming left V 3 bases short and J 3 bases short, with 8 bases between. The CDR3 consists of 14 residues. CDR3 in amino acids: CATSDGASYNEQFF. The CDR3 coding sequence is TGTGCCACCAGTGATGGGGCAAGCTACAATGAGCAGTTCTTC.

For the CDR3, the DNA is TGTGCCAGCAGTCACCCGAGTCTGGACGGCTCCTACGAGCAGTACTTC. Translation gives CASSHPSLDGSYEQYF. The chain recombines TRBV12-3 or TRBV12-4 with TRBJ2-7; D remains ambiguous. CDR3 length: 16 amino acids. The V end was cut by 5 bases, the J end by 0 bases, with 17 bases between.

This clonotype showed up just a few times. DNA of the CDR3: TGTGCCAGCAGTAACCTACTTGGGACAGGAGGCAATGAGCAGTTCTTC. Protein: CASSNLLGTGGNEQFF. The chain has TRBV6-5 and TRBJ2-1; 8 bases are a match to TRBD1. There are 16 residues in the CDR3. Germline trimming cut 5 bases from V and 6 bases from J; bases unmatched to any gene: 12. The germline gives CDR1 MNHEY, CDR2 SVGAGI.

A few counts support this clonotype. The chain uses TRBV3-1 and TRBJ2-4; D is perhaps TRBD2 (5 bases). CDR1 is LGHDT, CDR2 YNNKEL, per germline (reference sequence). V lost 0 bases to trimming and J lost 5 bases, with 17 bases between them. There are 17 residues in the CDR3. The chain's CDR3 is CASSQEGVDGNENIQYF. In nucleotides, the CDR3 is TGTGCCAGCAGCCAAGAAGGCGTCGACGGGAACGAAAACATTCAGTACTTC.

This clonotype showed up just a few times. CDR3 sequence: CSAIFEGGYYGYTF. The DNA of the CDR3 is TGCAGTGCTATCTTCGAGGGAGGTTACTATGGCTACACCTTC. This chain joins TRBV20-1 and TRBJ1-2; D remains unclear. This CDR3 is 14 amino acids long. Per germline, CDR1 DFQATT and CDR2 SNEGSKA (reference sequence). V lost 4 bases, J lost 3 bases, and 15 bases lay in between.

This clonotype was observed many times. The chain is built from TRBV7-2 and TRBJ1-5; a possible D gene is TRBD1 (6 bases). V gave up 5 bases and J gave up 4 bases, with 12 bases separating them. The germline gives CDR1 SGHTA, CDR2 FQGNSA. The length of the CDR3 is 14 residues. The CDR3 DNA reads as TGTGCCAGCAGCGTTACAGGGCAGAATCAGCCCCAGCATTTT. Residues: CASSVTGQNQPQHF.

The rearrangement uses TRBV20-1 and TRBJ2-5; D gene unclear. The germline V gene has CDR1 DFQATT and CDR2 SNEGSKA (reference sequence). The CDR3 runs 14 residues. The V end was cut by 0 bases, the J end by 6 bases, with 14 bases between. This CDR3 reads CSARDGLDRQTQYF. For the CDR3, the DNA is TGCAGTGCTAGAGATGGGCTGGACCGTCAGACCCAGTACTTC.

The table lists this clonotype with many counts. The chain joins TRBV4-2 to TRBJ2-7; no clear D gene. CDR3 size: 14 residues. The germline V gene encodes CDR1 LGHNA and CDR2 YNFKEQ. The V end was cut by 3 bases, the J end by 5 bases, with 14 bases between. For the CDR3, the DNA is TGTGCCAGCAGCCATGAGATAGCCTACCACGAGCAGTACTTC. As protein: CASSHEIAYHEQYF.

A remark on this clonotype: A read error may be the cause here, since a much bigger clone is one base away. V and J are TRBV15 and TRBJ2-6; the D gene could be TRBD1 or TRBD2 (5 bases each). CDR1 is LNHNV and CDR2 is YYDKDF in the germline V gene (reference sequence). This CDR3 comprises 16 residues. CDR3 amino acids: CATSRDRDVRAIVLTF. CDR3 nucleotide sequence: TGTGCCACCAGCAGAGATCGGGACGTAAGAGCCATCGTCCTGACTTTC.

This clonotype was observed a handful of times. This rearrangement joins TRBV20-1 to TRBJ2-7; 9 positions agree with TRBD1. The length of the CDR3 is 14 residues. Unmatched junction bases numbered 6, after V lost 2 bases and J lost 4 bases. CDR1 DFQATT and CDR2 SNEGSKA come from the germline V gene (reference sequence). This CDR3 is CSARTQGAFYEQYF. CDR3 bases: TGCAGTGCTAGAACACAGGGGGCGTTTTACGAGCAGTACTTC.

V and J are TRBV15 and TRBJ2-7; the D call may be TRBD1 or TRBD2 (6 bases each). The CDR3 loop spans 15 amino acids. Trimming shortened V by 0 bases and J by 6 bases, and 15 bases separated the two germline ends. The V gene's germline CDR1 is LNHNV and CDR2 YYDKDF (reference sequence). Here the CDR3 reads CATSRDPRGQVEQYF. The CDR3 DNA reads as TGTGCCACCAGCAGAGATCCCCGGGGGCAAGTCGAGCAGTACTTC.

The chain links TRBV9 to TRBJ2-7, with TRBD1 identical over 9 bases. V was clipped by 3 bases and J by 8 bases; unmatched bases: 6. There are 13 residues in the CDR3. Germline V gene lookup returns CDR1 SGDLS and CDR2 YYNGEE. CDR3 bases: TGTGCCAGCAGCGCCGGGGACAGGGCGAAGCAGTACTTC. It translates to CASSAGDRAKQYF.

This clonotype showed up just a few times. The J gene is TRBJ2-7, the V gene TRBV9; TRBD1 is a possible D gene (5 bases). The CDR3 runs to 14 residues. Trimming cost V 3 bases and J 5 bases, with 15 bases left between them. Germline V gene sequence: CDR1 SGDLS, CDR2 YYNGEE. This chain's CDR3 is CASSAAGLRDEQYF. The CDR3 region has the DNA TGTGCCAGCAGCGCGGCAGGGCTTCGGGACGAGCAGTACTTC.